These T cell receptor beta chains were read from a single sample in a study of cytomegalovirus exposure and HLA in healthy donors. Clones were read by immunoSEQ multiplex PCR, and TCRdb kept only the in-frame ones, dropping some. The sample features 45,000 to 50,000 clones, with about a sixth in its top ten. The sample was PBMCs. The source is a male donor in good health and CMV-seronegative. Each CDR3 is given with its conserved first and last residue. Clone size is stated in some rows and not others, as once, few, many or a class when expanded.

v_call,clone_size,j_call,cdr3_aa
TRBV30,NA,TRBJ1-2,CAWSLGFVDYGYTF
TRBV6-4,NA,TRBJ2-7,CASSLDRYSYEQYF
TRBV30,NA,TRBJ1-1,CAWSETGGMSEAFF
TRBV6-6,NA,TRBJ1-6,CASRSMTGESNSPLHF
TRBV11-2,NA,TRBJ1-3,CASSSNRGRGNTIYF
TRBV6-6,NA,TRBJ1-5,CASSYWQDNQPQHF
TRBV29-1,NA,TRBJ2-7,CSVGSGRNYEQYF
TRBV25-1,NA,TRBJ2-1,CASSEPGQTYNEQFF
TRBV6-1,NA,TRBJ2-1,CASDPSGGTYNEQFF
TRBV11-2,NA,TRBJ1-2,CASSKLLVYGYTF
TRBV7-9,NA,TRBJ1-2,CASSSRSTGGLLGPGYTF
TRBV7-6,NA,TRBJ2-5,CASSSRLAQQETQYF
TRBV6-5,NA,TRBJ1-1,CAGGSPEAFF
TRBV15,NA,TRBJ2-2,CATSFATGGTGELFF
TRBV6-6,NA,TRBJ2-7,CASRSGQGEAYEQYF
TRBV5-1,NA,TRBJ1-2,CASRPESDGYTF
TRBV7-9,NA,TRBJ1-1,CASSNRGWAEAFF
TRBV7-6,NA,TRBJ2-4,CASSPGRGLAKNIQYF
TRBV7-9,NA,TRBJ2-2,CASSLSVAGSLFF
TRBV19,NA,TRBJ2-7,CASSPRGAGALEQYF
TRBV9,NA,TRBJ2-7,CASSVRGDTTYEQYF
TRBV7-9,NA,TRBJ1-2,CASSADRGGIYGYTF
TRBV5-1,NA,TRBJ2-7,CASSLARDRGRVTYEQYF
TRBV29-1,NA,TRBJ2-1,CSARQGGYNEQFF
TRBV5-1,NA,TRBJ1-6,CASSVRQGADSPLHF
TRBV14,NA,TRBJ2-7,CASSHLRNEQYF
TRBV7-2,NA,TRBJ2-1,CASSRNSGNTYNEQFF
TRBV9,NA,TRBJ1-6,CASSVDETHLHF
TRBV18,NA,TRBJ1-6,CASSPLEAGERSPLHF
TRBV27,NA,TRBJ1-6,CASSYGGESPLHF
TRBV6-5,NA,TRBJ1-5,CASSPQGLGNQPQHF
TRBV5-1,NA,TRBJ1-6,CASSLGTGRGSPLHF
TRBV9,NA,TRBJ1-5,CASSAGQGAGQPQHF
TRBV5-1,NA,TRBJ2-7,CASSRETASYEQYF
TRBV14,NA,TRBJ2-7,CAVGSGASEQYF
TRBV30,NA,TRBJ1-2,CAWSLHAGDGYTF
TRBV19,NA,TRBJ1-6,CASRTANNSPLHF
TRBV15,NA,TRBJ1-6,CATSRGGGNSPLHF
TRBV9,NA,TRBJ1-1,CASSTRQGGWGATEAFF
TRBV30,NA,TRBJ2-5,CAWSVLPFGETQYF
TRBV6-5,NA,TRBJ1-1,CASSDRGGTEAFF
TRBV6-5,NA,TRBJ2-7,CASSYYVEGSEQYF
TRBV6-1,NA,TRBJ1-2,CASSEYAENYGYTF
TRBV6-5,medium-sized,TRBJ2-1,CASRPRGPPNEQFF
TRBV5-6,NA,TRBJ2-1,CASSPGQGAYNEQFF
TRBV4-3,NA,TRBJ1-1,CASSHHRDRGQAFF
TRBV7-2,NA,TRBJ2-7,CASSLEWDYSGGTYEQYF